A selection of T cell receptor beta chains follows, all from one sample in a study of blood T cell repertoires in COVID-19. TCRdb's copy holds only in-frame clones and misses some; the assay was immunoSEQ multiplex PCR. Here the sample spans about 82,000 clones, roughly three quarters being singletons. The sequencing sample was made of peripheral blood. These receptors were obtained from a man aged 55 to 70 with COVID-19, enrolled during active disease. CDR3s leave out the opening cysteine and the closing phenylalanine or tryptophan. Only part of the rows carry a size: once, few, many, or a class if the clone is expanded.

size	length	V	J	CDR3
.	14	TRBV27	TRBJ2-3	ASSLSSTSGTDTQY
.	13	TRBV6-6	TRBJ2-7	ASSYSTSSSYEQY
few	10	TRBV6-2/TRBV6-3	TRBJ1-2	ASSRGQDGYT
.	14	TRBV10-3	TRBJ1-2	AIQSTRDSNFYGYT
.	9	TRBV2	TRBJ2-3	ASRAIDTQY
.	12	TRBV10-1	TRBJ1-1	ASSEWERGTEAF
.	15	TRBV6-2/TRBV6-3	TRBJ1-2	ASSAPGYRQSINGYT
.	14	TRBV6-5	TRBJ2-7	ASSYLRRPPRYEQY
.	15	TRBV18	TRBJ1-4	ASSPVRDRENNEKLF
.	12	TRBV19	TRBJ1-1	ASKIAQLNTEAF
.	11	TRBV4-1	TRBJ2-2	ATVRPNTGELF
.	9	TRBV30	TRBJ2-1	AWTHYNEQF
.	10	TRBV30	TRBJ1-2	AWSVGGRGYT
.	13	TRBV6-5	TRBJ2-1	ASRPGLAGKNEQF
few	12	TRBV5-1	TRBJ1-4	ASSQGSGNEKLF
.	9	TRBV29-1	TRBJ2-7	SGRQGPEQY
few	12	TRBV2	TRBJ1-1	ASSVDKGPTEAF
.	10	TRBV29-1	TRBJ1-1	SVGHTNTEAF
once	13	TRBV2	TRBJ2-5	ASSEWIAGQETQY
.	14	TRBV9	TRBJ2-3	ASSIGTGGSTDTQY
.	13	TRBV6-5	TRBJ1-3	ASGQGDISRNTIY
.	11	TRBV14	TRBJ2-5	ASSQELQQVLY
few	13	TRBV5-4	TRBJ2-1	ASSPGPSANNEQF
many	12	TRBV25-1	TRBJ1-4	ASSGTATNEKLF
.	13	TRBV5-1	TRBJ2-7	ASTLGAGGPNEQY
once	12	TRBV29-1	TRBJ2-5	SVEHGTSGRAQY
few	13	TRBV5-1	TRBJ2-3	ASSKGQEGTDTQY
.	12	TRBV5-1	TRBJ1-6	ASSPPGGNSPLH
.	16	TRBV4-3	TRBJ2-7	ASSQDRGEGGISYEQY
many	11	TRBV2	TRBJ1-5	ASKRTLNQPQH
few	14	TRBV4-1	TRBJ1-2	ASSQDLGGINYGYT
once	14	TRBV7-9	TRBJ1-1	ASSPAGDRPYTEAF
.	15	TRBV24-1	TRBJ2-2	ATSDARLAGGPGELF
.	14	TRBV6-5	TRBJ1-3	ASSYSGQSSGNTIY
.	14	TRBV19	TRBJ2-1	ASSRNGLAEFNEQF
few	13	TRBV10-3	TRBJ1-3	AISERDISGNTIY
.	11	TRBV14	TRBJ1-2	ASSQDSLSGYT
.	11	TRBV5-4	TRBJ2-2	ASSDPGPGELF
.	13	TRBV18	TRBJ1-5	ASSQGHDSNQPQH
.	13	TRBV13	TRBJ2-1	ASSLIGGIYNEQF
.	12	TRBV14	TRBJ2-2	ASSQLDLTGELF
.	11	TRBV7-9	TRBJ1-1	ASSPRQITEAF
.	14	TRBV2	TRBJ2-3	ASSEFSGSGTDTQY
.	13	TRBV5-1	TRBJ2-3	ASTWSGRSTDTQY
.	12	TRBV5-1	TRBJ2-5	ASSLIPGGETQY
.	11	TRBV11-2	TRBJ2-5	ASSRGVQETQY
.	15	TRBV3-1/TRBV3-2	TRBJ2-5	ASSPGNFNPGLETQY
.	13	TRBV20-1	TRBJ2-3	SASLAGRGPDTQY
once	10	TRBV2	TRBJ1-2	ASMASVEGYT
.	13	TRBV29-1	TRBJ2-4	SVETSGTYGNIQY